This T cell receptor (beta chain) is from a study of T cell responses to AZD1222 COVID-19 vaccine. General study results and limits: Along spike, vaccine-associated CD4 TCRs were found throughout, with dominance at 160-218 and 743-854. As reported, nearly half of all spike-specific TCRs target variant regions that are unmutated. Baseline testing showed seropositivity in only six or seven AZD1222 recipients.

Measured with immunoSEQ multiplex PCR; TCRdb has only the in-frame clones, and not every one. The repertoire has about 220,000 clones, just over 90% of them found once; the top ten carry approximately 1%. Details on this clone: Its antigen is still unknown.

Sequenced material: peripheral blood, taken on day 0 of MenACWY control vaccination. This receptor was taken from an adult in good health.

The DNA for the CDR3 is TGTGCCAGCAGTGGAAGTGGGAATTCACCCCTCCACTTT. Translating it yields CASSGSGNSPLHF. The V and J genes are TRBV2 and TRBJ1-6; no definite D call. V lost 4 bases and J 7 bases, leaving 8 bases between the germline ends. The CDR3 runs 13 residues. Per the germline V gene, CDR1 is SNHLY and CDR2 is FYNNEI.